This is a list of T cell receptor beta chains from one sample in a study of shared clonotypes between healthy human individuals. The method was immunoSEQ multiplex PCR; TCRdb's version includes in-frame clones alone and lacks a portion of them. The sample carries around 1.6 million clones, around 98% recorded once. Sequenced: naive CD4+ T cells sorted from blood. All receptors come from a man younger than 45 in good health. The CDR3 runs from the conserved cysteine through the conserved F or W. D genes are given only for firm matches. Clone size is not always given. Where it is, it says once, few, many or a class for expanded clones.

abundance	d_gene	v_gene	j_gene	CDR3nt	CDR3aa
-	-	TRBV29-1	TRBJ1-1	TGCAGCGTTGCAGGTTTGAGCACTGAAGCTTTCTTT	CSVAGLSTEAFF
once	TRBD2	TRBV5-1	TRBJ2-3	TGCGCCAGCAGCTTTCAACTAGGGGCGGGAGTTTTTGTCTTGGCAGATACGCAGTATTTT	CASSFQLGAGVFVLADTQYF
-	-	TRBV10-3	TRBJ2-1	TGTGCCACTCGACGGCAGGGGGGAGACAATGAGCAGTTCTTC	CATRRQGGDNEQFF
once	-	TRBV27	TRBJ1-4	TGTGCCACCGGACGTGAGGCCAGGCGTCCTGAAAAACTGTTTTTT	CATGREARRPEKLFF
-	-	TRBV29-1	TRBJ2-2	TGCAGCGGGGGACCGATAACCGGGGAGCTGTTTTTT	CSGGPITGELFF
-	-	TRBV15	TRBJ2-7	TGTGCCACCAGCGGGGGGGTGACAGGGGCGACCTACGAGCAGTACTTC	CATSGGVTGATYEQYF
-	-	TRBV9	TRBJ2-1	TGTGCCAGCAGCGTAGACGGACACTACAATGAGCAGTTCTTC	CASSVDGHYNEQFF
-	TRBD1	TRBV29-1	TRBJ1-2	TGCAGCGTGGGACAGGGAAAGGACGACTATGGCTACACCTTC	CSVGQGKDDYGYTF
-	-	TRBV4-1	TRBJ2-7	TGCGCCAGCAGCCGACCGGGACTCTACGAGCAGTACTTC	CASSRPGLYEQYF
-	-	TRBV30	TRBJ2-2	TGTGCCTGGAGTGTACTATCTGTCGGGGAGCTGTTTTTT	CAWSVLSVGELFF
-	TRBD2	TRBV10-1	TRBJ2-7	TGCGCCAGCAGCGGACTAGCGGGAGGTCTTACCTACGAGCAGTACTTC	CASSGLAGGLTYEQYF
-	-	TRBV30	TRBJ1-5	TGTGCCTGGACCTCCTGGGGTGGCGATCAGCCCCAGCATTTT	CAWTSWGGDQPQHF
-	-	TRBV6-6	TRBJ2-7	TGTGCCAGCAGCCGGGGCCACGAGCAGTACTTC	CASSRGHEQYF
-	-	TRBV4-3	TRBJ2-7	TGCGCCAGCAGCCAAATCGGGTCCGAGGGTTCCTACGAGCAGTACTTC	CASSQIGSEGSYEQYF
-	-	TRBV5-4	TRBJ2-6	TGTGCCAGCAGCGTCGGGGGCTTTGGGGCCAACGTCCTGACTTTC	CASSVGGFGANVLTF
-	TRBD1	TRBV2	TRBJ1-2	TGTGCCAGCCGGTCCGGGCAGGGGGATCTATCCACCTTC	CASRSGQGDLSTF
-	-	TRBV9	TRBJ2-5	TGTGCCAGCAGCGTAAGCGGACACCGTCAAGAGACCCAGTACTTC	CASSVSGHRQETQYF
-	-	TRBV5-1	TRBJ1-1	TGCGCCAGCCAGGGACGGACGGGAGGGAACACTGAAGCTTTCTTT	CASQGRTGGNTEAFF
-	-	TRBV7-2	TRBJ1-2	TGTGCCAGCAGCAGAACAGGGTTCTATGGCTACACCTTC	CASSRTGFYGYTF
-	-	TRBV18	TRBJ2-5	TGTGCCAGCTCACCTTTTGCAGGCGCAGAGACCCAGTACTTC	CASSPFAGAETQYF
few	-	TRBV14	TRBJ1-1	TGTGCCAGCAGCCAAGAGAAGGGGACGAACACTGAAGCTTTCTTT	CASSQEKGTNTEAFF
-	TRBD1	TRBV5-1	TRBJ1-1	TGCGCCAGCAGCCCTGGGACAGGGGGCCTCATGAACACTGAAGCTTTCTTT	CASSPGTGGLMNTEAFF
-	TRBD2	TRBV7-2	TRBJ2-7	TGTGCCAGCAGCTTAAATCTTTTAGCGGGTCAATCCAGCTCCTACGAGCAGTACTTC	CASSLNLLAGQSSSYEQYF
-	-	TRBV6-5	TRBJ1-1	TGTGCCAGCAGTTACATAGGGAACACTGAAGCTTTCTTT	CASSYIGNTEAFF
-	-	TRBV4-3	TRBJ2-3	TGCGCCAGCAGCCAAGATTCTGTCGGAGGAGTCCCGAGGTCGCAGTATTTT	CASSQDSVGGVPRSQYF
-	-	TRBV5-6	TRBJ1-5	TGTGCCAGCACCCATGAGCCCCAGCATTTT	CASTHEPQHF
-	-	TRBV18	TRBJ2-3	TGTGCCAGCTCACCGGCGAGGGATACGCAGTATTTT	CASSPARDTQYF
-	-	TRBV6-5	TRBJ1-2	TGTGCCAGCAGGGCGTCGGGGCTCGAAGATGGCTACACCTTC	CASRASGLEDGYTF
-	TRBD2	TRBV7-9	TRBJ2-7	TGTGCCAGCAGCTTACTGGGACTAGCGGGAGATAGGTACGAGCAGTACTTC	CASSLLGLAGDRYEQYF
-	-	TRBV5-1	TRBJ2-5	TGCGCCAGCAGCGAAGGCGGAGTCCAAGAGACCCAGTACTTC	CASSEGGVQETQYF
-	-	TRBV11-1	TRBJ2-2	TGTGCCTCATCGTGGCAGGGGAACACCGGGGAGCTGTTTTTT	CASSWQGNTGELFF
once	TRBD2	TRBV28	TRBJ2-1	TGTGCCAGCAGCCTCTCGGGACTAGCGGAATCCTACAATGAGCAGTTCTTC	CASSLSGLAESYNEQFF
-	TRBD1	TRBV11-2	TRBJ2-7	TGTGCCAGCAGCCTCTATCCCCCGGACAGGCGCTCCGAGCAGTACTTC	CASSLYPPDRRSEQYF
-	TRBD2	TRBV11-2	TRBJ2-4	TGTGCCAGCAGCCCCCTCCGGACTAGCGGGAGGGAAAAAAACATTCAGTACTTC	CASSPLRTSGREKNIQYF